This T cell receptor (beta chain) is from a study of cytomegalovirus exposure and HLA in healthy donors. V dropped 6 bases and J dropped 1; count of bases not matched to a gene: 8. The CDR3 has 16 residues. Germline lookup yields CDR1 LNHDA and CDR2 SQIVND (reference sequence). The PCR was carried out with 60 Vbeta primers and 13 Jbeta primers. Assay used: immunoSEQ multiplex PCR; TCRdb lists only in-frame clones, some missing. The sample has 40,000 or so clones. The chain employs TRBV19 and TRBJ2-5; 10 nucleotides line up with TRBD2. The source material was PBMCs. This receptor was obtained from a man aged 30 to 39 in good health and CMV-seronegative. The CDR3 loop is CASSRRLAGSQETQYF. The CDR3 coding sequence is TGTGCCAGTAGCAGAAGACTAGCGGGTTCCCAAGAGACCCAGTACTTC.